This T cell receptor (beta chain) originates from a study of T cell responses to AZD1222 COVID-19 vaccine. V was pared by 4 bases and J by 3 bases, with 15 bases between. CDR1 and CDR2 from the germline V gene are LGHDT and YNNKEL (reference sequence). The CDR3 is 16 amino acids. Produced via immunoSEQ multiplex PCR; TCRdb's table is partial and in-frame only. The sample contains 100,000 or so clones, about 89% of which appear only once. The TCR originated in an adult in good health. The sample here was peripheral blood, taken on day 0 of AZD1222 vaccination. This chain joins TRBV3-1 (or the pseudogene TRBV3-2) and TRBJ1-4; possible D gene TRBD1, 5 bases. The CDR3 sequence: CASSPSQGNSNEKLFF. CDR3 in DNA: TGTGCCAGCAGCCCTAGCCAGGGTAACTCTAATGAAAAACTGTTTTTT.